These 14 T cell receptor beta chains were all obtained from the same sample, sequenced in a study of blood T cell repertoires in COVID-19. This table comes from immunoSEQ multiplex PCR, and its TCRdb copy is limited to in-frame clones, with some not included. The data show 95,000 to 100,000 clones, approximately 92% seen once. Sequencing was performed on peripheral blood. The receptors originated from a man in his forties or fifties with active COVID-19.

A word on this clone: The sample holds other DNA sequences that translate to the same CDR3. The rearrangement links TRBV7-2 to TRBJ2-7, with a possible D match to TRBD1 (5 bases). V was clipped by 1 base and J by 2 bases, with 9 bases between them. The CDR3 runs to 14 residues. Germline loops: CDR1 SGHTA, CDR2 FQGNSA. The CDR3 DNA reads TGTGCCAGCAGCTTAGGGCAGGGCGCCTACGAGCAGTACTTC. It encodes CASSLGQGAYEQYF.

The chain links TRBV19 to TRBJ2-2, with TRBD2 identical over 7 bases. The CDR3 spans 16 residues. Germline CDR1 reads LNHDA; CDR2 reads SQIVND (reference sequence). Trimming at V came to 5 bases and at J to 7 bases, leaving 13 bases not matched to a gene. CDR3 DNA: TGTGCCAGTAGTCCGGCGGTCCTAGCGGCAGACGGGGAGCTGTTTTTT. Its translation: CASSPAVLAADGELFF.

V gene TRBV27 combines with J gene TRBJ1-5; D gene uncertain. This CDR3 region has 13 residues. The V gene lost 9 bases and the J gene lost 7 bases, with 16 bases spanning the gap. Germline CDR1 reads MNHEY; CDR2 reads SMNVEV (reference sequence). CDR3 in amino acids: CASSSAAGQPQHF. The CDR3 coding sequence is TGTGCCAGTTCCTCGGCGGCGGGACAGCCCCAGCATTTT.

The chain combines TRBV29-1 with TRBJ2-7; 7 positions agree with TRBD2. The CDR3 totals 13 residues. The V segment lost 1 base and the J segment 7 bases; nucleotides outside the gene matches: 7. Germline V gene sequence: CDR1 SQVTM, CDR2 ANQGSEA. CDR3 loop: CSVEVAGAGEQYF. The CDR3, as DNA: TGCAGCGTTGAAGTGGCGGGAGCGGGGGAGCAGTACTTC.

The gene calls are TRBV24-1 and TRBJ2-5; 7 bases fit TRBD2. CDR3 length: 16 residues. In germline, CDR1 is KGHDR, CDR2 SFDVKD. After removal of 0 bases from V and 5 bases from J, the junction contained 8 bases not matched to a gene. In DNA, the CDR3 is TGTGCCACCAGTGATTTGGGGGGAGGGCTGAAGGAGACCCAGTACTTC. The encoded protein is CATSDLGGGLKETQYF.

V usage is TRBV20-1 and J usage is TRBJ2-1, with D perhaps matching TRBD1 (5 bases). Germline lookup yields CDR1 DFQATT and CDR2 SNEGSKA (reference sequence). This CDR3 has 14 amino acids. V lost 3 bases and J lost 5, with 14 bases in between. CDR3 sequence: CSASMAGPHNEQFF. The CDR3 DNA is TGCAGTGCTAGTATGGCAGGGCCCCACAATGAGCAGTTCTTC.

CDR3 region: CASSLTVPNEQFF. The CDR3 nucleotides are TGTGCCAGCAGCTTGACTGTACCCAATGAGCAGTTCTTC. The rearrangement uses TRBV5-4 and TRBJ2-1; D not resolved. The length of the CDR3 is 13 residues. V lost 1 base and J lost 6, with 8 bases in between. Germline V gene sequence: CDR1 SGHNT, CDR2 YYREEE (reference sequence).

The J gene is TRBJ2-1, the V gene TRBV7-9; possible D gene TRBD2, 6 bases. This CDR3 contains 17 residues. The germline CDR1 and CDR2 sequences are SEHNR and FQNEAQ (reference sequence). V shed 1 base and J shed 0 bases, with 13 bases lying between them. This chain's CDR3 is CASSLELGGTSYNEQFF. As DNA, the CDR3 is TGTGCCAGCAGCTTAGAATTGGGCGGGACCTCCTACAATGAGCAGTTCTTC.

The chain has TRBV28 and TRBJ1-3, with D perhaps matching TRBD1 (5 bases). Trimming shortened V by 2 bases and J by 2 bases, and 10 bases separated the two germline ends. This CDR3 is built from 15 residues. Germline V CDR1 and CDR2: MDHEN, SYDVKM. CDR3 loop: CASSLSVGAGNTIYF. The CDR3 DNA follows: TGTGCCAGCAGTTTAAGCGTAGGGGCTGGAAACACCATATATTTT.

This clone was seen just once. The chain has TRBV7-9 and TRBJ1-4; TRBD1 might be the D (6 bases). The CDR3 runs 17 residues. Germline V gene lookup returns CDR1 SEHNR and CDR2 FQNEAQ (reference sequence). Between the trimmed V and J ends, which lost 5 bases and 0 bases, there was a span of 16 bases. CDR3 DNA: TGTGCCAGCAGCGCCGGGACACCAAGGCCAACTAATGAAAAACTGTTTTTT. Translation gives CASSAGTPRPTNEKLFF.

This chain uses TRBV24-1 with TRBJ2-1, with TRBD2 identical over 15 bases. The V gene end was trimmed by 4 bases and the J gene end by 9 bases; junction bases not matched to a gene: 9. The CDR3 contains 17 residues. CDR1 is KGHDR, CDR2 SFDVKD, per germline. CDR3 nucleotides: TGTGCCACCAGTGAACCGGGGACTAGCGGGAGGACCGGTGAGCAGTTCTTC. This encodes CATSEPGTSGRTGEQFF.

This sequence joins TRBV5-4 and TRBJ2-7; weak D call: TRBD2 (5 bases). The CDR3 loop spans 13 amino acids. Trimming took 4 bases from V and 0 from J, leaving 8 bases between them. From germline, CDR1 is SGHNT and CDR2 YYREEE (reference sequence). CDR3 amino acids: CASSRTGSYEQYF. CDR3 in DNA: TGTGCCAGCAGCCGGACTGGCTCCTACGAGCAGTACTTC.

The J gene is TRBJ2-6, the V gene TRBV5-8; TRBD1 matches 8 bases. The CDR3 is 18 amino acids. The V segment lost 0 bases and the J segment 0 bases; nucleotides outside the gene matches: 5. Germline CDR1 reads SGHTS; CDR2 reads YDEGEE. This chain's CDR3 is CASSLGQGAFSGANVLTF. The DNA for the CDR3 is TGTGCCAGCAGCTTGGGTCAGGGGGCGTTCTCTGGGGCCAACGTCCTGACTTTC. Filled out from reference TRBV5-8 and TRBJ2-6, the complete variable domain reads EAGVTQSPTHLIKTRGQQATLRCSPISGHTSVYWYQQALGLGLQFLLWYDEGEERNRGNFPPRFSGRQFPNYSSELNVNALELEDSALYLCASSLGQGAFSGANVLTFGAGSRLTVL.

This sequence joins TRBV5-1 and TRBJ2-1; 7 bases match TRBD1. The CDR3 sequence is 14 residues long. Trimming took 4 bases from V and 2 from J; bases not matched to a gene: 3. Looked up from germline, CDR1 is SGHRS and CDR2 is YFSETQ. This CDR3 reads CASSRQGAYNEQFF. The CDR3, as DNA: TGCGCCAGCAGCCGACAGGGCGCCTACAATGAGCAGTTCTTC.